This T cell receptor beta chain was obtained from a study of T-cell memory formation after mild COVID-19. Germline loops: CDR1 MGHDK, CDR2 SYGVNS. V lost 1 base, J lost 4 bases, and 7 bases lay in between. This CDR3 is 13 amino acids long. Constant-segment primers served in 5'RACE that generated TCR alpha and TCR beta cDNA libraries bearing sample barcodes and UMIs. MiXCR, run by TCRdb on the 5' RACE reads, gives a single entry per CDR3 protein. The sample has more than 250,000 distinct CDR3 sequences, roughly 16% seen once. Study-wide results and caveats: CD4/CD8 balance characterized clones contracting day 15 to 85, and CD4+ skew characterized later expanders.

This clonotype has more than one count but fewer than ten. Its specificity is not known. V gene TRBV25-1 combines with J gene TRBJ1-1, with a weak D call TRBD1 (5 bases). This receptor was taken from a man between 18 and 29 years old who had mild COVID-19 (a few samples of this study predate the infection). Cell type and time point are not known. Source material: PBMCs or a T cell subset sorted from them (not recorded which). CDR3 protein: CASSEWGGTEAFF. The DNA for the CDR3 is TGTGCCAGCAGTGAATGGGGGGGCACTGAAGCTTTCTTT. The complete variable domain, with remaining parts taken from reference TRBV25-1 and TRBJ1-1, reads EADIYQTPRYLVIGTGKKITLECSQTMGHDKMYWYQQDPGMELHLIHYSYGVNSTEKGDLSSESTVSRIRTEHFPLTLESARPSHTSQYLCASSEWGGTEAFFGQGTRLTVV.